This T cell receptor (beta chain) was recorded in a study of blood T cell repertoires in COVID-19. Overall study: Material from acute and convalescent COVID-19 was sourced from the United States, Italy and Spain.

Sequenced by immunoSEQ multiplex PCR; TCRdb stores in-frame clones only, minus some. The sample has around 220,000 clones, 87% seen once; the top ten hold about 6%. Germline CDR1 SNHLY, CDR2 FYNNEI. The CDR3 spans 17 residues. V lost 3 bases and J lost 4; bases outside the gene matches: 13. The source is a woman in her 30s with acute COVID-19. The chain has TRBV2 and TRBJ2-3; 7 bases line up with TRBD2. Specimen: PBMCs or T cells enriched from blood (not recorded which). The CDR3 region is CASSDPAGDFTADTQYF. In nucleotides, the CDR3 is TGTGCCAGCAGTGATCCTGCGGGGGATTTCACAGCAGATACGCAGTATTTT.